A selection of T cell receptor beta chains follows, all from one sample in a study of long-term antiretroviral therapy in people with HIV. Here immunoSEQ multiplex PCR was the method, and the copy in TCRdb shows in-frame clones only, minus some. The sample carries some 43,000 clones, roughly 86% recorded once. The source was unsorted PBMCs, collected 0.1 years before starting antiretroviral therapy. The origin of the receptors is a woman in her forties or fifties with HIV. Both conserved end residues are part of each CDR3.

TRBJ2-7	TRBV9	CASGDRDYEQYF
TRBJ1-1	TRBV18	CASSQGQGVTEAFF
TRBJ1-2	TRBV7-9	CASRTTGGGGGYTF
TRBJ1-6	TRBV28	CASSRLDLSINSPLHF
TRBJ2-5	TRBV6-5	CASRAKRRGQETQYF
TRBJ1-4	TRBV29-1	CSAGGIANEKLFF
TRBJ2-7	TRBV30	CAWSGVQGLSYEQYF
TRBJ1-6	TRBV19	CASSSGPTANSPLHF
TRBJ1-2	TRBV7-8	CASSLRGTGGLVNYGYTF
TRBJ2-7	TRBV9	CASSVATGEVYEQYF
TRBJ2-3	TRBV27	CASKLGGVIDTQYF
TRBJ1-4	TRBV5-6	CASSTDRAGNEKLFF
TRBJ2-7	TRBV25-1	CASSENYEQYF
TRBJ1-4	TRBV9	CASSVGAGTTNEKLFF
TRBJ1-1	TRBV10-3	CAISGTAADTEAFF
TRBJ2-7	TRBV5-8	CASSRLLSWQGSYEQYF
TRBJ1-1	TRBV7-6	CASSTSGDTEAFF
TRBJ2-7	TRBV10-2	CASSATGVTYEQYF
TRBJ2-1	TRBV9	CASSVERGGQGLGEQFF
TRBJ1-2	TRBV15	CATSRDLPNPGQNYGYTF
TRBJ1-1	TRBV7-9	CASSTRMEVGEAFF
TRBJ1-1	TRBV25-1	CASSEGRGPRRAEAFF
TRBJ1-6	TRBV10-3	CAISEAGDNSPLHF
TRBJ1-1	TRBV7-9	CASSSRGEAFF
TRBJ1-2	TRBV9	CASSDRISGYTF
TRBJ1-5	TRBV5-1	CASSLSPGAQDQPQHF
TRBJ2-7	TRBV6-1	CASSEWTSYEQYF
TRBJ2-2	TRBV7-2	CASRPRMAAGELFF
TRBJ2-5	TRBV5-1	CASSSFGQGRLETQYF
TRBJ1-2	TRBV5-1	CASSNQQGDYGYTF
TRBJ2-4	TRBV11-2	CASSPRLAKNIQYF
TRBJ2-7	TRBV11-1	CASSWHPGLSYEQYF
TRBJ2-1	TRBV30	CAWREKRGYEQFF
TRBJ2-7	TRBV13	CASSLGPVTYEQYF
TRBJ2-7	TRBV6-6	CASRDSGEDEQYF
TRBJ1-6	TRBV14	CASSQDTLIGVSSPLHF
TRBJ2-7	TRBV10-1	CASSETGQGPLSPEQYF
TRBJ1-1	TRBV7-2	CASSLGGTTEAFF